The rows below give T cell receptor beta chains drawn from one sample of a study of Graves' ophthalmopathy and Graves' hyperthyroidism. TCRdb reanalysed the multiplex PCR reads using MiXCR and keeps one entry per CDR3 protein. The sample lists about 1.2 million distinct CDR3 sequences, 35% to 45% occurring once. The source material was peripheral blood or thyroid tissue (not recorded which). These receptor sequences come from an adult man with Graves' hyperthyroidism. The CDR3 runs from the conserved cysteine through the conserved F or W. A D gene is named only where the DNA matches it firmly. Size values are once, few and many counts, or a class for expanded clones, and some rows have none.

v_call	j_call	d_call	clone_size	cdr3_nt	cdr3_aa
TRBV12-3/TRBV12-4	TRBJ2-7	-	few	TGTGCCAGCAGTTTTGGAGGTTACTCCTACGAGCAGTACTTC	CASSFGGYSYEQYF
TRBV5-1	TRBJ2-7	TRBD2	many	TGCGCCAGCAGCTTGCAGCGGGAGAGGTACGAGCAGTACTTC	CASSLQRERYEQYF
TRBV5-1	TRBJ2-1	TRBD2	-	TGCGCCAGCAGCTTGACTAGCGGGAGCCATGAGCAGTTCTTC	CASSLTSGSHEQFF
TRBV10-3	TRBJ1-3	-	few	TGTGCCGCACAGGGTTTCGGAAACACCATATATTTT	CAAQGFGNTIYF
TRBV24-1	TRBJ2-2	TRBD1	many	TGTGCCACCAGGGACAGGGGGTTCGGGGAGCTGTTTTTT	CATRDRGFGELFF
TRBV19	TRBJ2-3	TRBD1	few	TGTGCCAGTAGAAATCAGCGACAGGGGAGTCAGCCCCAGTATTTT	CASRNQRQGSQPQYF
TRBV15	TRBJ1-5	-	few	TGTGCCACCAGCAGGGGTGAGGGTGATCAGCCCCAGCATTTT	CATSRGEGDQPQHF
TRBV7-9	TRBJ1-1	-	few	TGTGCCAGCAGCGGTTCGAGCGGGGCTGAAGCTTTCTTT	CASSGSSGAEAFF
TRBV29-1	TRBJ1-1	TRBD1	-	TGCAGCGCCGGGACAGAAACTATTGAAGCTTTCTTT	CSAGTETIEAFF
TRBV7-8	TRBJ1-1	-	many	TGTGCCAGCAGCTTACGGGCAGGGGTATCTGAAGCTTTCTTT	CASSLRAGVSEAFF
TRBV10-2	TRBJ1-2	-	few	TGTGCCAGCAGTGGAGACGATAGCTATGGCTACACCTTC	CASSGDDSYGYTF
TRBV2	TRBJ2-7	-	few	TGTGCCTGGAGTGGTAGTCCCTCGGATAAGCAGTACTTC	CAWSGSPSDKQYF
TRBV5-1	TRBJ2-7	TRBD2	-	TGCGCCAGCAGACTTAGCGGGGACTCCTACGAGCAGTACTTC	CASRLSGDSYEQYF
TRBV29-1	TRBJ2-7	-	many	TGCAGCGTTGCTGGCAGGGACCCCTACGAGCAGTACTTC	CSVAGRDPYEQYF
TRBV7-4	TRBJ1-5	-	few	TGTGCCAGCTTCCGGCCCGGGCAGCCCCAGCATTTT	CASFRPGQPQHF